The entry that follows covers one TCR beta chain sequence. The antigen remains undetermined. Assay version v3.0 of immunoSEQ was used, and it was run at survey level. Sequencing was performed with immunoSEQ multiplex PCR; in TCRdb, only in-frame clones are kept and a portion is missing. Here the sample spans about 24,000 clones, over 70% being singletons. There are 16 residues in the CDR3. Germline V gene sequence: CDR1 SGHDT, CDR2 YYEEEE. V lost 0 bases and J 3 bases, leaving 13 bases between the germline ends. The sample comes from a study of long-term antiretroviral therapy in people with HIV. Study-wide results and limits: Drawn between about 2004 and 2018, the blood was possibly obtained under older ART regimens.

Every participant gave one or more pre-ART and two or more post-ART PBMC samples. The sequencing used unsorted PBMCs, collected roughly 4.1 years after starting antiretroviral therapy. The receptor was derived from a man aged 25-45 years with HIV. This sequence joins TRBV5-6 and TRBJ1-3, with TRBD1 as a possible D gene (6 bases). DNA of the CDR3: TGTGCCAGCAGCTTGGCGGGGGCAGCAAGTGGAAACACCATATATTTT. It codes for CASSLAGAASGNTIYF.